This T cell receptor beta chain was retrieved from a study of T cell responses to AZD1222 COVID-19 vaccine. Study results and limitations: Variant regions that are unmutated are reportedly the target of nearly half of spike-specific TCRs.

CDR3 length: 14 residues. Trimming removed 5 bases from V and 4 bases from J, with 11 bases in between. CDR1 is KGHDR and CDR2 is SFDVKD in the germline V gene. Clones were sequenced by immunoSEQ multiplex PCR, and TCRdb holds only the in-frame ones, with some missing. The data contain about 130,000 clones, around 92% of them singletons. Note on this clone: The antigen is not known.

Sample: peripheral blood, taken 28 days after the second AZD1222 dose. This sequence originates from an adult who received the AZD1222 COVID-19 vaccine. The chain links TRBV24-1 to TRBJ2-1; D remains unclear. The CDR3 sequence: CATSAGPRYNEQFF. CDR3 in DNA: TGTGCCACCAGTGCCGGACCCAGGTACAATGAGCAGTTCTTC.